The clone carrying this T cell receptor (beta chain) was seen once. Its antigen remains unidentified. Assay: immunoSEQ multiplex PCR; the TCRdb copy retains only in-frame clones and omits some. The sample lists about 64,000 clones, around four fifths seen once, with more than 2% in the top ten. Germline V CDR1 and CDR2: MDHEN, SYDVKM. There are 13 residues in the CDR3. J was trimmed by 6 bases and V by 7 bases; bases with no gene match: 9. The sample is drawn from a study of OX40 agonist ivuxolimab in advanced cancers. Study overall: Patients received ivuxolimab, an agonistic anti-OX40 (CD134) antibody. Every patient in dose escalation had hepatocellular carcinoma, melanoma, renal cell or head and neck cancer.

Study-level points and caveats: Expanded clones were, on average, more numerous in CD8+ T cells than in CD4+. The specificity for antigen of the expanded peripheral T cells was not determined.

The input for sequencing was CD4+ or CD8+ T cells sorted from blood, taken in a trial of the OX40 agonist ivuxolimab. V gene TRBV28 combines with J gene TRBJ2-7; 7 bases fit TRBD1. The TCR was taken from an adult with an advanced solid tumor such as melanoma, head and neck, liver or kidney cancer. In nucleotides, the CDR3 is TGTGCCAGCAAAGTGACAGGGCTTGGCGAGCAGTACTTC. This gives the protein CASKVTGLGEQYF.